This T cell receptor beta chain was identified during a study of blood T cell repertoires in COVID-19. This clone was detected only once. Original methodology: Amplification with reference gene primers provided the estimates of nucleated cell counts. Some clones are missing from TCRdb's copy, which holds only in-frame ones; the method was immunoSEQ multiplex PCR. From that table come the V and J calls and clone size; the DNA was used to work out D and trimming. The data show about 130,000 clones, with over 75% seen just once and 27% held by the top ten. There are 11 residues in the CDR3. V lost 0 bases and J 6 bases, leaving 4 bases between the germline ends. Germline V CDR1 and CDR2: SGHTS, YDEGEE.

The chain joins TRBV5-8 to TRBJ2-7; D remains unclear. The sequence derives from an elderly woman with acute or convalescent COVID-19. Material: peripheral blood. CDR3: CASSLGLEQYV. Written as DNA, the CDR3 is TGTGCCAGCAGCTTGGGGCTCGAGCAGTACGTC.